This T cell receptor (beta chain) was identified during a study of beta chain features in type 1 diabetes. In the study overall: Cells sorted and examined across all samples totaled 85 million to 130 million. Points from the study as a whole: The naive, central memory and Treg TCRB repertoires showed an apparent similarity that was greater among patients than among healthy donors. Shorter TCRB CDR3s, moderately but significantly so, marked every one of the four CD4+ subsets in Type 1 diabetes patients. For patients and controls alike, PCR might favor shorter templates to the same degree.

Reverse transcription of all isolated RNA meant that expressed TCRB transcripts were sequenced. The table came from immunoSEQ multiplex PCR; TCRdb's copy has only in-frame clones and leaves some out. The sample carries some 640,000 clones, over 11% recorded once. CDR1 and CDR2 from the germline V gene are GTSNPN and SVGIG (reference sequence). The CDR3 totals 13 residues. Trimming took off 2 bases at V and 3 bases at J, with 8 bases between the two ends. This clone was counted a single time. Its cognate antigen is unknown. The chain couples TRBV30 to TRBJ1-5; maybe TRBD1 (5 bases). This receptor was obtained from a man younger than 35 with type 1 diabetes. The sample was naive CD4+ T cells from blood. CDR3 residues: CAWSLGVNQPQHF. The CDR3 DNA sequence: TGTGCCTGGAGTCTGGGGGTCAATCAGCCCCAGCATTTT.